This T cell receptor (beta chain) appears in the sequencing data of a study of blood T cell repertoires in COVID-19 (TCRdb year 2020). At the level of the whole study: Samples from collaborators originated in the United States, Italy and Spain and spanned both the acute and convalescent phases of COVID-19. A freely available public database, intended as a resource for researchers studying the immune response to SARS-CoV-2, is where the repertoires were released. The prospective study material was composed of cDNA or gDNA derived from T cells, B-cell-depleted T cells, or PBMCs. Where available, HLA class I and class II types were obtained from metadata supplied by the sample provider rather than from assay-based typing. A de-identified subject ID, COVID-19 status, age in years and sex were almost always included in the sample metadata. The dataset comprised deeply sampled blood TCRbeta repertoires from subjects exposed to, actively infected with, or recovered from COVID-19. Samples were obtained from the ongoing ImmuneRACE study (first 160 participants) and from over 1,000 subjects provided by 6 global collaborators. On the study overall, not on this receptor specifically: Clinical and demographic metadata were provided uncurated, with the amount varying by source and participant.

The CDR3 covers 11 residues, taking in both the cysteine and the phenylalanine. Only the CDR3 portion is preserved as DNA: 33 bases, with reading frame beginning at the first base. V and J are truncated by 8 bases and 12 bases respectively, leaving an intervening sequence of 16 bases. The germline V gene encodes CDR1 MNHEY and CDR2 SVGAGI. Regarding this clone: Its specific antigen is unknown. The record has no base qualities; no much larger clone is one base away.

At one collaborating source in Seattle, patients were enrolled during active infection and were followed longitudinally through the course of disease. Collaborating institutions collected whole blood in K2EDTA tubes following their own protocols. Collaborator samples were shipped for TCRbeta analysis as frozen whole blood, isolated PBMCs, or DNA extracted from either sample type. The immunoSEQ Assay, a bias-controlled multiplex PCR, was used to amplify TCRbeta CDR3 regions from genomic DNA. As for the original processing: Within the assay, amplification of reference gene primers was used to estimate how many nucleated cells each sample contained. Sequence reads were collapsed and filtered to measure the absolute abundance of every unique TCRbeta CDR3 rearrangement. For each sample, productive Simpson clonality was calculated by taking the square root of Simpson's diversity index across productive rearrangements. TCRdb holds this immuneACCESS table with in-frame rearrangements only. Some clones are missing; in checked studies, unresolved V genes explain under half, and the rest has no known cause. For V, J and clone size, that table is used; D and trimming come from the DNA. This sample lists almost 400,000 clones; about 89% were detected once. Together, the top ten hold 2% to 2.5% of the sample.

The clonotype comes from a woman in her sixties with COVID-19, enrolled during active disease. This chain is built from TRBV6-5 and TRBJ1-2; no D gene is confidently identified. The sequencing sample was made of peripheral blood. The CDR3 corresponds to CASGLRRENTF. The base sequence is TGTGCCAGCGGGCTTAGGAGGGAGAACACCTTC.